One and the same sample provided the 32 T cell receptor beta chains below, sequenced in a study of T cells after yellow fever vaccination. TCRdb re-derived calls from the 5' RACE reads in MiXCR, one entry per CDR3 protein. The repertoire has about 340,000 distinct CDR3 sequences, around 13% of them found once; the top ten carry 2.5% to 3.5%. Sequenced material: CD4+ T cells sorted from PBMCs, taken 15 days after the yellow fever booster vaccination. The receptor source for this set is a young man who received the YFV17D yellow fever vaccine.

This clonotype showed up just a few times. The genes are TRBV5-1 and TRBJ2-6, with TRBD1 identical over 10 bases. Germline CDR1 is SGHRS and CDR2 is YFSETQ. V shed 0 bases, J shed 15 bases, and the junction held 6 bases outside the gene matches. CDR3 length equals 14 residues. CDR3 in amino acids: CASSLVDRGRALTF. The CDR3 nucleotides are TGCGCCAGCAGCTTGGTCGACAGGGGGCGAGCCCTGACTTTC.

This clonotype was seen at least ten times. The J gene is TRBJ2-2, the V gene TRBV12-3 or TRBV12-4; D gene unclear. Trimming cost V 3 bases and J 9 bases, with 8 bases left between them. This CDR3 comprises 12 residues. Here the CDR3 reads CASSFSGWELFF. CDR3 coding DNA: TGTGCCAGCAGTTTTTCGGGTTGGGAGCTGTTTTTT.

V is TRBV6-2 or TRBV6-3 and J is TRBJ1-2; 8 positions match TRBD1. J was trimmed by 7 bases and V by 8 bases; bases with no gene match: 9. The CDR3 has 13 residues. Germline lookup yields CDR1 MNHEY and CDR2 SVGEGT. CDR3 in amino acids: CASRTSGGRGYTF. DNA of the CDR3: TGTGCCAGCCGGACCTCAGGGGGCCGTGGCTACACCTTC.

The chain carries TRBV14 and TRBJ2-3, with D possibly TRBD1 on 5 matching bases. V lost 4 bases, J lost 0 bases, and 17 bases lay in between. Germline V lookup: CDR1 SGHDN, CDR2 FVKESK. CDR3 length: 17 residues. As DNA, the CDR3 is TGTGCCAGCAGCCCCATCAGACAGAGCCCCAGCACAGATACGCAGTATTTT. Its translation is CASSPIRQSPSTDTQYF. Drawing the rest from reference TRBV14 and TRBJ2-3, the complete variable domain is EAGVTQFPSHSVIEKGQTVTLRCDPISGHDNLYWYRRVMGKEIKFLLHFVKESKQDESGMPNNRFLAERTGGTYSTLKVQPAELEDSGVYFCASSPIRQSPSTDTQYFGPGTRLTVL.

This clonotype was counted a few times. The V and J genes are TRBV20-1 and TRBJ1-3; D not certain. The CDR3 contains 14 residues. CDR1 is DFQATT, CDR2 SNEGSKA, per germline (reference sequence). Between the trimmed V and J ends, which lost 5 bases and 1 base, there was a span of 12 bases. CDR3 protein: CSAQDSQSGNTIYF. CDR3 DNA sequence: TGCAGTGCTCAGGACTCACAATCTGGAAACACCATATATTTT.

V usage is TRBV19 and J usage is TRBJ2-7; D is uncertain. Germline V gene data show CDR1 as LNHDA and CDR2 as SQIVND (reference sequence). The CDR3 is made up of 9 amino acids. V lost 11 bases to trimming and J lost 3 bases, with 5 bases between them. CDR3 sequence reads: CASYYEQYF. For the CDR3, the DNA is TGTGCCTCATACTACGAGCAGTACTTC.

This clonotype was seen many times. The V and J genes are TRBV7-9 and TRBJ2-2; D call uncertain. The V and J ends lost 1 base and 4 bases respectively, with 31 bases between them. Germline V CDR1 and CDR2: SEHNR, FQNEAQ (reference sequence). The CDR3 sequence is 22 residues long. The CDR3 sequence is CASSLDPLGIGAQKRGTGELFF. CDR3 nucleotides: TGTGCCAGCAGCTTAGACCCCCTTGGGATAGGAGCCCAGAAAAGAGGCACCGGGGAGCTGTTTTTT.

Only a few counts were recorded for this clonotype. The V and J genes are TRBV3-1 and TRBJ1-4; D ambiguous. Per the germline V gene, CDR1 is LGHDT and CDR2 is YNNKEL (reference sequence). Trimming removed 2 bases at V and 8 bases at J, with 12 bases between. The CDR3 spans 14 residues. The CDR3 DNA sequence: TGTGCCAGCAGCCAATACCAGGATGGCGAAAAACTGTTTTTT. Its protein is CASSQYQDGEKLFF.

This clonotype came up a few times. The chain uses TRBV21-1 and TRBJ2-1; the table's D call TRBD1 went unverified against the DNA. TRBV21-1 is listed as a pseudogene. The CDR3 has 15 residues. This CDR3 reads CASSKGGGSYNEQFF. DNA of the CDR3: TGTGCCAGCAGCAAAGGCGGGGGATCCTACAATGAGCAGTTCTTC.

At least ten counts were recorded for this clonotype. The gene calls are TRBV7-2 and TRBJ2-7; D gene unclear. Germline CDR1 is SGHTA and CDR2 is FQGNSA. The CDR3 runs 11 residues. Trimming shortened V by 2 bases and J by 6 bases, and 5 bases separated the two germline ends. The CDR3 loop is CASSLSLEQYF. The CDR3 DNA reads TGTGCCAGCAGCTTATCCCTCGAGCAGTACTTC.

This clonotype was seen only a few times. The chain links TRBV5-1 to TRBJ2-5; 10 bases line up with TRBD2. V lost 3 bases and J lost 4; bases outside the gene matches: 18. Per the germline V gene, CDR1 is SGHRS and CDR2 is YFSETQ. The CDR3 contains 19 residues. The CDR3, as DNA: TGCGCCAGCAGCTCTAGCCTAGCGGGGGCCCTTTCCCCGGGAGAGACCCAGTACTTC. Protein sequence: CASSSSLAGALSPGETQYF.

This clonotype was counted many times. The chain carries TRBV6-1 and TRBJ2-7; D is perhaps TRBD2 (5 bases). Germline V gene data show CDR1 as MNHNS and CDR2 as SASEGT. The CDR3 runs to 13 residues. Trimming pared 6 bases from V and 7 bases from J, leaving 16 bases between. CDR3 bases: TGTGCCAGCAGAGCAGACAACCCGGGGGAGCAGTACTTC. This encodes CASRADNPGEQYF.

Of note for this clonotype: This may arise from a read error, as a much more abundant clone is one base away. The chain has TRBV5-5 and TRBJ1-4; D remains ambiguous. Looked up from germline, CDR1 is SGHKS and CDR2 is YYEKEE (reference sequence). This CDR3 is built from 15 residues. In DNA, the CDR3 is TGTGCCAGCAGCTTGTCCCTAGGCACTAATGTAAAACTGTTTTTT. Translating it yields CASSLSLGTNVKLFF.

The chain has TRBV20-1 and TRBJ2-1; D is undetermined. V was pared by 3 bases and J by 4 bases, with 10 bases between. The germline CDR1 and CDR2 sequences are DFQATT and SNEGSKA (reference sequence). There are 13 residues in the CDR3. Here the CDR3 DNA reads TGCAGTGCTAGTCAGGACCTATACAATGAGCAGTTCTTC. Translation gives CSASQDLYNEQFF.

The V call is TRBV7-9, the J call TRBJ1-2, with D possibly being TRBD1 (5 bases). V lost 2 bases and J lost 3, with 10 bases in between. The CDR3 has 14 residues. CDR1 and CDR2 (germline): SEHNR, FQNEAQ (reference sequence). CDR3 in DNA: TGTGCCAGCAGCTTATCAGGGCTTGACTATGGCTACACCTTC. This codes for CASSLSGLDYGYTF.

In its sample, this clonotype was seen a few times. The J gene is TRBJ2-1, the V gene TRBV6-5, with TRBD1 matching over 8 bases. Germline-derived CDR1 and CDR2 are MNHEY and SVGAGI. Trimming removed 6 bases from V and 7 bases from J; junction bases left unmatched: 8. CDR3 length: 14 amino acids. The CDR3 DNA is TGTGCCAGCAGCGGACAGGGACCTCTGAATGAGCAGTTCTTC. Its protein is CASSGQGPLNEQFF.

This sequence joins TRBV9 and TRBJ1-3, with D possibly being TRBD1 (5 bases). V dropped 4 bases and J dropped 3 bases, with 23 bases sitting between them. Germline loops: CDR1 SGDLS, CDR2 YYNGEE. This CDR3 comprises 18 residues. DNA for the CDR3: TGTGCCAGCAGCCGGACCCTAAGAGGGACTTCCGGTGGAAACACCATATATTTT. This gives the protein CASSRTLRGTSGGNTIYF.

The sample holds a few counts of this clonotype. The V call is TRBV24-1, the J call TRBJ1-5, with no clear D. The CDR3 is 13 amino acids. V shed 4 bases and J shed 2 bases, with 5 bases lying between them. The germline gives CDR1 KGHDR, CDR2 SFDVKD. CDR3 residues: CATSDFGNQPQHF. CDR3 coding DNA: TGTGCCACCAGTGACTTCGGCAATCAGCCCCAGCATTTT.

This chain uses TRBV18 with TRBJ2-7; TRBD2 is a possible D gene (5 bases). Germline-derived CDR1 and CDR2 are KGHSH and LQKENI. The V gene lost 3 bases and the J gene lost 0 bases, with 9 bases spanning the gap. CDR3 length equals 14 residues. CDR3 protein: CASSPGLSSYEQYV. CDR3 coding DNA: TGTGCCAGCTCACCTGGACTTAGCTCCTACGAGCAGTACGTC.

The rearrangement joins TRBV12-3 or TRBV12-4 to TRBJ2-3; the D gene is possibly TRBD2 (7 bases). The CDR3 totals 15 residues. With 6 bases removed from V and 0 bases from J, the gap between germline ends came to 13 bases. CDR3 in amino acids: CASSGRGRSTDTQYF. The CDR3, as DNA: TGTGCCAGCAGCGGGCGGGGGCGAAGCACAGATACGCAGTATTTT.

Many counts were recorded for this clonotype. The genes are TRBV6-6 and TRBJ2-3; the D gene is possibly TRBD1 (6 bases). The CDR3 extends over 14 amino acids. Germline V gives CDR1 MNHNY, CDR2 SVGAGI (reference sequence). The ends were cut back, 1 base at V and 2 bases at J, with 7 bases in the middle. CDR3 nucleotides: TGTGCCAGCAGTTACTGGACAGACACAGATACGCAGTATTTT. Residues: CASSYWTDTDTQYF.

The chain recombines TRBV12-3 or TRBV12-4 with TRBJ1-5, with 8 bases that match TRBD1. Trimming at V came to 5 bases and at J to 7 bases, leaving 13 bases not matched to a gene. The CDR3 has 16 residues. CDR3 DNA sequence: TGTGCCAGCAGTCCTAGGACAGGGACGACGAGGCAGCCCCAGCATTTT. Its protein product is CASSPRTGTTRQPQHF.

The chain combines TRBV6-5 with TRBJ1-6; D call uncertain. This CDR3 comprises 14 residues. V dropped 3 bases and J dropped 9 bases, with 12 bases sitting between them. In germline, CDR1 is MNHEY, CDR2 SVGAGI. CDR3 loop: CASSYTAGASPLHF. The CDR3 coding sequence is TGTGCCAGCAGTTATACGGCAGGTGCTTCACCCCTCCACTTT.

This chain joins TRBV30 and TRBJ1-5; a weak D match, TRBD1 (6 bases). Germline CDR1 GTSNPN, CDR2 SVGIG (reference sequence). V was cut by 5 bases and J by 5 bases, with 13 bases left in between. The CDR3 has 13 amino acids. CDR3 bases: TGTGCCTGGGCGGCAGGGGAGGATCAGCCCCAGCATTTT. This codes for CAWAAGEDQPQHF.

J is TRBJ2-7 and V is TRBV20-1, with no clear D. There are 11 residues in the CDR3. Germline-derived CDR1 and CDR2 are DFQATT and SNEGSKA (reference sequence). Deletions cut 4 bases from V and 2 bases from J, with 6 bases between. DNA of the CDR3: TGCAGTGCTACGCGCCCCTACGAGCAGTACTTC. As protein: CSATRPYEQYF.

The chain has TRBV7-3 and TRBJ1-2; D gene uncertain. The CDR3 runs 12 residues. Trimming took 5 bases from V and 7 from J, leaving 11 bases between them. Germline lookup yields CDR1 SGHTA and CDR2 FQGTGA. DNA for the CDR3: TGTGCCAGCAGCGCCACGGGAACTGGCTACACCTTC. Protein product: CASSATGTGYTF.

This clonotype turned up a few times. The CDR3 loop reads CSARGSGGYEQYF. As DNA, the CDR3 is TGCAGTGCTAGGGGCTCAGGGGGCTACGAGCAGTACTTC. The chain joins TRBV20-1 to TRBJ2-7; 7 bases align to TRBD1. Germline V gene data show CDR1 as DFQATT and CDR2 as SNEGSKA (reference sequence). V gave up 3 bases and J gave up 3 bases; unmatched junction bases: 5. This CDR3 has 13 residues.

V and J are TRBV6-6 and TRBJ1-5; TRBD1 might be the D (6 bases). V was shortened by 5 bases and J by 7 bases, with 9 bases between the two germline ends. The CDR3 is 12 residues long. In germline, CDR1 is MNHNY, CDR2 SVGAGI (reference sequence). Here the CDR3 reads CASSTGYQPQHF. As DNA, the CDR3 is TGTGCCAGCAGTACAGGGTACCAGCCCCAGCATTTT.

CDR3 in amino acids: CASSFITRPEAFF. CDR3 DNA: TGTGCCAGCAGTTTCATCACGCGTCCTGAAGCTTTCTTT. The genes are TRBV28 and TRBJ1-1; unclear D gene. CDR3 length: 13 residues. The V and J ends lost 3 bases and 6 bases respectively, with 11 bases between them. Germline V gene data show CDR1 as MDHEN and CDR2 as SYDVKM.

CDR3 amino acids: CASSFGQGEGIQYF. CDR3 sequence (DNA): TGTGCCAGCAGCTTCGGACAGGGGGAGGGCATTCAGTACTTC. The chain carries TRBV7-2 and TRBJ2-4; 10 nucleotides line up with TRBD1. V was pared by 3 bases and J by 9 bases, with 5 bases of the junction left unmatched. The CDR3 runs to 14 residues. The germline V gene has CDR1 SGHTA and CDR2 FQGNSA. The full variable domain, rest sourced from reference TRBV7-2 and TRBJ2-4, is GAGVSQSPSNKVTEKGKDVELRCDPISGHTALYWYRQSLGQGLEFLIYFQGNSAPDKSGLPSDRFSAERTGGSVSTLTIQRTQQEDSAVYLCASSFGQGEGIQYFGAGTRLSVL.

Only a few counts were recorded for this clonotype. The chain joins TRBV7-8 to TRBJ1-1, with TRBD1 matching over 7 bases. Unmatched junction bases numbered 9, after V lost 5 bases and J lost 12 bases. The CDR3 is 12 amino acids. In germline, CDR1 is SGHVS, CDR2 FQNEAQ. This CDR3 is CASSPSGTVSFF. The CDR3 bases are TGTGCCAGCAGCCCCTCCGGGACAGTCTCTTTCTTT.

The chain has TRBV7-8 and TRBJ1-4; no clear D. The CDR3 is made up of 16 amino acids. Germline V gene data show CDR1 as SGHVS and CDR2 as FQNEAQ. With 1 base removed from V and 8 bases from J, the gap between germline ends came to 17 bases. The CDR3 region has the DNA TGTGCCAGCAGCTTAGGGCTTCGCGGGTATGGCGAAAAACTGTTTTTT. This codes for CASSLGLRGYGEKLFF.